The 30 T cell receptor beta chains listed next were all sequenced from one sample in a study of patients and donors after allogeneic stem cell transplantation. Using its own MiXCR run on the RT-PCR reads, TCRdb lists one record per CDR3 protein. The sample yields 100,000 to 130,000 distinct CDR3 sequences, roughly 35% seen once. The sample was blood, either unsorted or a sorted T cell fraction (not recorded which). These receptors originate from a human donor who was either an allogeneic HSCT recipient or a stem cell or donor lymphocyte infusion donor (not recorded which). It is not recorded whose cells these are; they may come from a transplant donor.

In this sample, this clonotype turned up a few times. This chain connects TRBV10-2 to TRBJ2-6, with D hard to call. Germline V gene sequence: CDR1 WSHSY, CDR2 SAAADI. Trimming shortened V by 4 bases and J by 2 bases, and 12 bases separated the two germline ends. The CDR3 has 16 amino acids. The CDR3 reads CASSVTPVPGANVLTF. CDR3 coding DNA: TGCGCCAGCAGTGTAACCCCGGTTCCTGGGGCCAACGTCCTGACTTTC.

The chain couples TRBV12-3 or TRBV12-4 to TRBJ2-1; 14 bases are shared with TRBD2. The CDR3 extends over 15 amino acids. The J segment lost 9 bases and the V segment lost 5 bases, leaving 6 bases of the junction unmatched. The CDR3 reads CASSMTSGRAGEQFF. In DNA, the CDR3 is TGTGCCAGCAGTATGACTAGCGGGAGGGCCGGTGAGCAGTTCTTC.

This clonotype has ten or more counts. The chain has TRBV10-3 and TRBJ1-2; D is uncertain. Germline V gene lookup returns CDR1 ENHRY and CDR2 SYGVKD. Trimming shortened V by 6 bases and J by 0 bases, and 11 bases separated the two germline ends. This CDR3 has 14 amino acids. CDR3 region: CAIRRGPPNYGYTF. The CDR3 region has the DNA TGTGCCATCAGGAGAGGGCCGCCTAACTATGGCTACACCTTC.

This clonotype was observed once. The V and J genes are TRBV29-1 and TRBJ2-3; TRBD2 is a possible D gene (6 bases). The ends were cut back, 6 bases at V and 2 bases at J, with 18 bases in the middle. The CDR3 totals 15 residues. Germline values: CDR1 SQVTM, CDR2 ANQGSEA. The CDR3 spells CSVWGGREDTDTQYF. CDR3 DNA: TGCAGCGTCTGGGGCGGGCGGGAAGACACAGATACGCAGTATTTT.

V and J are TRBV7-9 and TRBJ1-1; D is possibly TRBD1 (6 bases). CDR1 SEHNR and CDR2 FQNEAQ come from the germline V gene (reference sequence). V was shortened by 5 bases and J by 5 bases, with 21 bases between the two germline ends. The CDR3 length is 16 residues. The CDR3 spells CASSLNPRGSFTEAFF. The CDR3 DNA sequence: TGTGCCAGCAGCCTTAACCCGAGGGGGAGTTTTACTGAAGCTTTCTTT.

This clonotype was detected a few times. The CDR3, as DNA: TGTGCCAGCAGCCCCGGGCCCCTCAATGAGCAGTTCTTC. Protein product: CASSPGPLNEQFF. J is TRBJ2-1 and V is TRBV7-3; D not resolved. Germline values: CDR1 SGHTA, CDR2 FQGTGA. Trimming pared 5 bases from V and 6 bases from J, leaving 11 bases between. The CDR3 has 13 residues. Together with reference TRBV7-3 and TRBJ2-1, the CDR3 gives the full variable domain: GAGVSQTPSNKVTEKGKYVELRCDPISGHTALYWYRQSLGQGPEFLIYFQGTGAADDSGLPNDRFFAVRPEGSVSTLKIQRTERGDSAVYLCASSPGPLNEQFFGPGTRLTVL.

This clonotype appeared a few times. The V and J genes are TRBV12-3 or TRBV12-4 and TRBJ2-2, with 9 bases aligning to TRBD1. V shed 7 bases, J shed 7 bases, and the junction held 7 bases outside the gene matches. This CDR3 region has 14 residues. This CDR3 is CASITGGADGELFF. The CDR3 DNA sequence: TGTGCCAGCATTACAGGGGGCGCGGACGGGGAGCTGTTTTTT.

V usage is TRBV7-9 and J usage is TRBJ1-4, with D hard to call. The CDR3 sequence is 12 residues long. Germline lookup yields CDR1 SEHNR and CDR2 FQNEAQ (reference sequence). The V end was cut by 4 bases, the J end by 10 bases, with 10 bases between. CDR3 sequence: CASSSDWGKLFF. In DNA, the CDR3 is TGTGCCAGCAGCTCTGACTGGGGAAAACTGTTTTTT.

This clonotype has only a few counts. This chain links TRBV28 with TRBJ1-4, with D unclear. CDR3 length: 12 residues. Germline V gene sequence: CDR1 MDHEN, CDR2 SYDVKM. The V end lost 10 bases, the J end lost 8 bases, and 14 bases lay between the germline ends. CDR3 DNA: TGTGCCACCCGAAAACGTCTCGAAAAACTGTTTTTT. This sequence encodes CATRKRLEKLFF. The variable domain in full, with the rest retrieved from reference TRBV28 and TRBJ1-4, is DVKVTQSSRYLVKRTGEKVFLECVQDMDHENMFWYRQDPGLGLRLIYFSYDVKMKEKGDIPEGYSVSREKKERFSLILESASTNQTSMYLCATRKRLEKLFFGSGTQLSVL.

The gene calls are TRBV20-1 and TRBJ1-5, with D perhaps TRBD1 (6 bases). CDR3 length equals 17 residues. CDR1 and CDR2 from the germline V gene are DFQATT and SNEGSKA (reference sequence). The ends were cut back, 3 bases at V and 0 bases at J, with 18 bases in the middle. The DNA for the CDR3 is TGCAGTGCTAGGAGCACGGGGGGGGCCCATAGCAATCAGCCCCAGCATTTT. Translating gives CSARSTGGAHSNQPQHF.

This clonotype was observed a handful of times. The chain is built from TRBV4-2 and TRBJ2-1; no clear D gene. This CDR3 region has 13 residues. The V gene lost 0 bases and the J gene lost 8 bases, with 8 bases spanning the gap. CDR1 and CDR2 from the germline V gene are LGHNA and YNFKEQ. The CDR3 loop is CASSQDSRDEQFF. CDR3 DNA sequence: TGTGCCAGCAGCCAAGACAGCCGGGATGAGCAGTTCTTC.

The chain carries TRBV20-1 and TRBJ2-2; D is uncertain. V was shortened by 3 bases and J by 2 bases, with 7 bases between the two germline ends. The germline V gene encodes CDR1 DFQATT and CDR2 SNEGSKA (reference sequence). The CDR3 spans 13 residues. Here the CDR3 reads CSARKFNTGELFF. The CDR3 nucleotides read TGCAGTGCTAGGAAGTTTAACACCGGGGAGCTGTTTTTT.

The chain is built from TRBV7-9 and TRBJ1-2; TRBD1 might be the D (6 bases). The CDR3 is made up of 15 amino acids. V lost 6 bases to trimming and J lost 2 bases, with 16 bases between them. Germline CDR1 and CDR2: SEHNR and FQNEAQ (reference sequence). The CDR3 nucleotides read TGTGCCAGCAGTTTTCCCGGTACAGGGAACTATGGCTACACCTTC. Encoded protein: CASSFPGTGNYGYTF.

The chain employs TRBV11-3 and TRBJ1-5; unclear D gene. Trimming stripped 5 bases from V and 7 bases from J, with 12 bases between. Germline V gene lookup returns CDR1 SGHNT and CDR2 YENEEA. The CDR3 length is 13 residues. CDR3 amino acids: CASSKEQGQPQHF. The DNA for the CDR3 is TGTGCCAGCAGCAAAGAACAAGGGCAGCCCCAGCATTTT.

The chain employs TRBV11-3 and TRBJ1-1; D ambiguous. CDR1 is SGHNT and CDR2 is YENEEA in the germline V gene. The CDR3 runs to 14 residues. V dropped 1 base and J dropped 3 bases, with 9 bases sitting between them. Here the CDR3 reads CASSLAFEDTEAFF. For the CDR3, the DNA is TGTGCCAGCAGCTTAGCCTTCGAAGACACTGAAGCTTTCTTT.

This chain links TRBV27 with TRBJ2-7; 10 nucleotides align to TRBD1. The germline V gene has CDR1 MNHEY and CDR2 SMNVEV (reference sequence). The CDR3 consists of 15 residues. V was pared by 6 bases and J by 2 bases, with 7 bases of the junction left unmatched. CDR3 in amino acids: CASRRTGTGAYEQYF. For the CDR3, the DNA is TGTGCCAGCAGACGGACCGGGACAGGGGCCTACGAGCAGTACTTC.

This chain links TRBV12-3 or TRBV12-4 with TRBJ2-7, with D perhaps TRBD2 (6 bases). Trimming pared 7 bases from V and 2 bases from J, leaving 15 bases between. The CDR3 runs 14 residues. CDR3 bases: TGTGCCAGCACCCCGGGACTCGGAACCTACGAGCAGTACTTC. Translating it yields CASTPGLGTYEQYF.

The CDR3 DNA reads as TGCAGTGCCAGCCCCCGGGAAGGCTCCAACTCCTACGAGCAGTACTTC. Translation gives CSASPREGSNSYEQYF. This chain connects TRBV20-1 to TRBJ2-7; maybe TRBD2 (5 bases). Germline CDR1 and CDR2: DFQATT and SNEGSKA (reference sequence). The V gene lost 6 bases and the J gene lost 0 bases, with 21 bases spanning the gap. The CDR3 runs 16 residues.

The rearrangement links TRBV7-2 to TRBJ1-2; TRBD1 matches 8 bases. CDR3 length: 14 residues. The junction had 6 bases not matched to a gene; V was cut back by 1 base and J by 8 bases. The germline gives CDR1 SGHTA, CDR2 FQGNSA. The CDR3 region has the DNA TGTGCCAGCAGCTTAGAGCGACAGGGGCGGGGCTACACCTTC. It translates to CASSLERQGRGYTF.

A few counts support this clonotype. This chain connects TRBV20-1 to TRBJ2-3; weak D call: TRBD1 (6 bases). The CDR3 extends over 14 amino acids. The V end lost 0 bases, the J end lost 3 bases, and 10 bases lay between the germline ends. Germline CDR1 is DFQATT and CDR2 is SNEGSKA (reference sequence). The CDR3 here is CSARDQGTTDTQYF. The CDR3, as DNA: TGCAGTGCTAGAGATCAGGGGACGACAGATACGCAGTATTTT.

At least ten counts were recorded for this clonotype. The CDR3 loop is CASSRLTSTDTQYF. DNA for the CDR3: TGCGCCAGCAGCAGACTTACCTCCACAGATACGCAGTATTTT. The chain is built from TRBV5-1 and TRBJ2-3; D is ambiguous. The germline CDR1 and CDR2 sequences are SGHRS and YFSETQ. The V gene lost 4 bases and the J gene lost 2 bases, with 11 bases spanning the gap. The CDR3 consists of 14 residues.

This CDR3 is CATSRKFRPRSGNTIYF. CDR3 DNA: TGTGCCACCAGCAGAAAATTCCGGCCTCGCTCTGGAAACACCATATATTTT. The chain is built from TRBV15 and TRBJ1-3, with D unresolved. Trimming stripped 2 bases from V and 0 bases from J, with 14 bases between. The CDR3 totals 17 residues. Per the germline V gene, CDR1 is LNHNV and CDR2 is YYDKDF (reference sequence).

Only a few counts were recorded for this clonotype. V is TRBV20-1 and J is TRBJ1-1, with TRBD1 matching over 10 bases. The ends lost 5 bases at V and 5 bases at J; junction bases unmatched: 5. This CDR3 region has 13 residues. Germline V lookup: CDR1 DFQATT, CDR2 SNEGSKA (reference sequence). The CDR3 DNA is TGCAGTGCTTCCGGACAGGGGGGTACTGAAGCTTTCTTT. Protein product: CSASGQGGTEAFF.

This clonotype has at least ten counts. The genes are TRBV7-2 and TRBJ1-5; D remains unclear. V lost 2 bases and J lost 2, with 4 bases in between. The CDR3 is made up of 13 amino acids. Germline CDR1 SGHTA, CDR2 FQGNSA. CDR3 DNA sequence: TGTGCCAGCAGCTTACGTGGCAATCAGCCCCAGCATTTT. Translation: CASSLRGNQPQHF. Drawing the rest from reference TRBV7-2 and TRBJ1-5, the complete variable domain is GAGVSQSPSNKVTEKGKDVELRCDPISGHTALYWYRQSLGQGLEFLIYFQGNSAPDKSGLPSDRFSAERTGGSVSTLTIQRTQQEDSAVYLCASSLRGNQPQHFGDGTRLSIL.

This clonotype was seen more than once but under ten times. V is TRBV7-2 and J is TRBJ1-6; TRBD1 might be the D (5 bases). With 5 bases removed from V and 7 bases from J, the gap between germline ends came to 15 bases. The V gene's germline CDR1 is SGHTA and CDR2 FQGNSA. The length of the CDR3 is 15 residues. Written as DNA, the CDR3 is TGTGCCAGCAGCGCCCTCCGGGGGAGGAATTCACCCCTCCACTTT. The encoded protein is CASSALRGRNSPLHF.

This clonotype occurred once. The chain carries TRBV11-1 and TRBJ2-3; D possibly corresponds to TRBD1 (6 bases). Germline CDR1 SGHAT, CDR2 FQDESV (reference sequence). V lost 5 bases and J lost 5, with 14 bases in between. The CDR3 is made up of 14 amino acids. In DNA form, the CDR3 reads TGTGCCAGCAGCCCACTAGGGGGTGGAGATACGCAGTATTTT. Residues: CASSPLGGGDTQYF.

The genes are TRBV6-6 and TRBJ1-4; unclear D gene. The V and J ends lost 5 bases and 4 bases respectively, with 11 bases between them. The CDR3 is 14 amino acids. Germline CDR1 MNHNY, CDR2 SVGAGI (reference sequence). CDR3 nucleotide sequence: TGTGCCAGCAGTACTGGACGGCTTAATGAAAAACTGTTTTTT. Its translation: CASSTGRLNEKLFF.

The chain links TRBV6-2 or TRBV6-3 to TRBJ2-4, with TRBD1 matching 10 bases. The CDR3 runs to 18 residues. Losses at the gene ends were 5 bases for V and 0 bases for J; bases not matched to a gene: 10. CDR1 MNHEY and CDR2 SVGEGT come from the germline V gene. CDR3 nucleotide sequence: TGTGCCAGCAGTCCCCGGGACAGGGGATCCCTAGCCAAAAACATTCAGTACTTC. This gives the protein CASSPRDRGSLAKNIQYF.

The rearrangement joins TRBV20-1 to TRBJ2-1, with 10 bases matching TRBD1. Germline lookup yields CDR1 DFQATT and CDR2 SNEGSKA (reference sequence). This CDR3 is built from 15 residues. V trimming: 6 bases; J trimming: 4 bases; junction bases outside the gene matches: 9. The CDR3 loop is CSAKLGTGVYNEQFF. The CDR3 DNA reads as TGCAGTGCGAAGCTGGGGACAGGGGTTTACAATGAGCAGTTCTTC.

This clonotype was seen more than once but under ten times. The rearrangement links TRBV5-1 to TRBJ1-6, with D possibly TRBD1 on 6 matching bases. Trimming took 5 bases from V and 6 from J, leaving 9 bases between them. Per germline, CDR1 SGHRS and CDR2 YFSETQ. The CDR3 consists of 13 residues. This chain's CDR3 is CASRDSLNSPLHF. The CDR3 DNA reads as TGCGCCAGCAGGGACAGTCTTAATTCACCCCTCCACTTT.